The 30 T cell receptor beta chains listed next were all sequenced from one sample in a study of multiple sclerosis patients with progressive multifocal leukoencephalopathy. The time point here: time of PML onset. Sequencing was performed with immunoSEQ multiplex PCR; in TCRdb, only in-frame clones are kept and a portion is missing. The table has approximately 29,000 clones, 85% seen once; the top ten hold roughly 12%. The starting material was PBMCs, obtained from a patient treated with natalizumab. The receptors here all came from a woman aged 30 to 39 with progressive multifocal leukoencephalopathy.

The V call is TRBV20-1, the J call TRBJ1-5; D possibly corresponds to TRBD1 (5 bases). The CDR3 runs to 11 residues. Germline V gene sequence: CDR1 DFQATT, CDR2 SNEGSKA (reference sequence). CDR3: CEGKYHQPQHF. The CDR3 DNA sequence: TGCGAGGGGAAGTACCATCAGCCCCAGCATTTT.

This clone has a single count. Other nucleotide sequences in the sample specify the same CDR3. The V call is TRBV18, the J call TRBJ2-7, with 7 bases aligning to TRBD2. J was trimmed by 7 bases and V by 3 bases; bases with no gene match: 12. The CDR3 is 15 amino acids. From germline, CDR1 is KGHSH and CDR2 LQKENI. This CDR3 is CASSPGGGTRGEQYF. The CDR3 DNA sequence: TGTGCCAGCTCACCGGGGGGGGGAACACGAGGTGAGCAGTACTTC.

This chain links TRBV5-1 with TRBJ2-7; unclear D gene. Germline V gives CDR1 SGHRS, CDR2 YFSETQ. CDR3 size: 15 residues. V was clipped by 5 bases and J by 1 base, with 16 bases between them. The CDR3 region is CASSLVVGRSYEQYF. DNA for the CDR3: TGCGCCAGCAGTCTCGTGGTAGGGCGTTCCTACGAGCAGTACTTC.

The chain employs TRBV18 and TRBJ2-5; TRBD1 agrees at 7 bases. The germline V gene encodes CDR1 KGHSH and CDR2 LQKENI. The ends lost 6 bases at V and 5 bases at J; junction bases unmatched: 9. The CDR3 runs 14 residues. In nucleotides, the CDR3 is TGTGCCAGCTCCCCGACAGGGATTGGGGAGACCCAGTACTTC. Translating gives CASSPTGIGETQYF.

The chain uses TRBV27 and TRBJ1-2; D not certain. Germline V gene lookup returns CDR1 MNHEY and CDR2 SMNVEV (reference sequence). V was pared by 2 bases and J by 7 bases, with 8 bases between. The CDR3 loop spans 12 amino acids. The CDR3 DNA follows: TGTGCCAGCAGTTTAGAAGGGCTTGGCTACACCTTC. Protein sequence: CASSLEGLGYTF.

The chain has TRBV6-6 and TRBJ1-2, with TRBD1 matching 10 bases. After removal of 7 bases from V and 10 bases from J, the junction contained 9 bases not matched to a gene. The germline V gene has CDR1 MNHNY and CDR2 SVGAGI (reference sequence). This CDR3 comprises 13 residues. The CDR3 DNA is TGTGCCAGCACCCCGGGGGGACAGGGGTACTACACCTTC. This encodes CASTPGGQGYYTF.

The chain uses TRBV30 and TRBJ2-3, with a possible D match to TRBD2 (6 bases). With 1 base removed from V and 6 bases from J, the gap between germline ends came to 11 bases. Germline assignment: CDR1 GTSNPN and CDR2 SVGIG (reference sequence). The CDR3 runs 13 residues. CDR3 nucleotides: TGTGCCTGGAGTGACGGGACTCGGGATACGCAGTATTTT. Protein product: CAWSDGTRDTQYF.

The gene calls are TRBV6-5 and TRBJ1-6; tentative D call: TRBD1 (6 bases). CDR1 is MNHEY and CDR2 is SVGAGI in the germline V gene. Trimming removed 6 bases at V and 2 bases at J, with 11 bases between. There are 15 residues in the CDR3. Here the CDR3 DNA reads TGTGCCAGCAGGGCAGGGGTGGCCTATAATTCACCCCTCCACTTT. It specifies CASRAGVAYNSPLHF.

The chain links TRBV11-2 to TRBJ1-2, with a weak D call TRBD1 (5 bases). This CDR3 region has 15 residues. The ends were cut back, 0 bases at V and 4 bases at J, with 12 bases in the middle. In germline, CDR1 is SGHAT, CDR2 FQNNGV. CDR3 region: CASSLDRTTAYGYTF. Written as DNA, the CDR3 is TGTGCCAGCAGCTTAGACCGGACGACAGCCTATGGCTACACCTTC.

The chain combines TRBV2 with TRBJ1-2; 7 bases line up with TRBD1. CDR3 length: 17 residues. The V gene end was trimmed by 7 bases and the J gene end by 8 bases; junction bases not matched to a gene: 22. Germline V gene data show CDR1 as SNHLY and CDR2 as FYNNEI. CDR3: CASTTSLITGETGGYTF. The CDR3 coding sequence is TGTGCCAGCACTACCTCGCTCATCACAGGGGAGACAGGGGGCTACACCTTC.

In its sample, this clone was seen a few times. This sequence joins TRBV2 and TRBJ2-7, with 10 bases aligning to TRBD1. The CDR3 covers 16 residues. Germline V CDR1 and CDR2: SNHLY, FYNNEI. The V segment lost 1 base and the J segment 6 bases; nucleotides outside the gene matches: 9. The CDR3 is CASSEGRGTGEGEQYF. The CDR3 region has the DNA TGTGCCAGCAGTGAAGGGAGAGGGACAGGGGAGGGCGAGCAGTACTTC.

This chain uses TRBV4-2 with TRBJ2-1; tentatively, D is TRBD1 or TRBD2 (6 bases each). Trimming took 1 base from V and 7 from J, leaving 14 bases between them. CDR3 length: 15 residues. Germline CDR1 is LGHNA and CDR2 is YNFKEQ. The DNA for the CDR3 is TGTGCCAGCAGCCAAGGACGGGGGCCTAGGAATGAGCAGTTCTTC. The encoded protein is CASSQGRGPRNEQFF.

The chain links TRBV10-3 to TRBJ2-2; TRBD1 might be the D (5 bases). Germline V gives CDR1 ENHRY, CDR2 SYGVKD. CDR3 length: 16 amino acids. Trimming took off 4 bases at V and 2 bases at J, with 14 bases between the two ends. CDR3 in amino acids: CAISVPPTANTGELFF. The CDR3 DNA reads TGTGCCATCAGTGTCCCACCGACAGCAAACACCGGGGAGCTGTTTTTT.

This clone came up a few times. The chain is built from TRBV6-5 and TRBJ1-5; D is unresolved. Germline lookup yields CDR1 MNHEY and CDR2 SVGAGI. Trimming took off 0 bases at V and 5 bases at J, with 5 bases between the two ends. The CDR3 is 13 residues long. The CDR3 protein is CASSYSKDQPQHF. DNA of the CDR3: TGTGCCAGCAGTTACTCGAAGGATCAGCCCCAGCATTTT.

The sample holds a few counts of this clone. The chain couples TRBV19 to TRBJ2-1; 12 bases are shared with TRBD2. J lost 5 bases, V lost 8 bases, and 13 bases had no gene match. The CDR3 is 17 residues long. Germline CDR1 reads LNHDA; CDR2 reads SQIVND (reference sequence). DNA of the CDR3: TGTGCCAGTGCAACTCTAGCGGGAGGGTATCGGAACAATGAGCAGTTCTTC. Protein sequence: CASATLAGGYRNNEQFF.

The genes are TRBV19 and TRBJ1-1; weak D call: TRBD1 (6 bases). Trimming left V 10 bases short and J 1 base short, with 22 bases between. The germline V gene encodes CDR1 LNHDA and CDR2 SQIVND (reference sequence). This CDR3 spans 16 amino acids. In nucleotides, the CDR3 is TGTGCCACCCGCTCCCCGTCGGGGGCGCGGAACACTGAAGCTTTCTTT. Its translation: CATRSPSGARNTEAFF.

About this clone: This sample includes further DNA sequences coding for the same CDR3. J is TRBJ2-3 and V is TRBV5-1; maybe TRBD1 (5 bases). Germline V gene data show CDR1 as SGHRS and CDR2 as YFSETQ. V was cut by 5 bases and J by 0 bases, with 7 bases left in between. The CDR3 has 13 amino acids. The CDR3 nucleotides read TGCGCCAGCAGGGGGCAAAGCACAGATACGCAGTATTTT. It translates to CASRGQSTDTQYF.

The V and J genes are TRBV5-4 and TRBJ1-5; 8 nucleotides align to TRBD1. Trimming cost V 4 bases and J 7 bases; bases outside gene matches: 4. The CDR3 covers 13 residues. From germline, CDR1 is SGHNT and CDR2 YYREEE (reference sequence). The CDR3 nucleotides read TGTGCCAGCAGCCCGGACAGGGACCAGCCCCAGCATTTT. The encoded protein is CASSPDRDQPQHF.

This clone was seen just once. J is TRBJ2-3 and V is TRBV15; 10 bases match TRBD2. The CDR3 covers 20 residues. Losses at the gene ends were 2 bases for V and 0 bases for J; bases not matched to a gene: 14. CDR1 and CDR2 from the germline V gene are LNHNV and YYDKDF (reference sequence). CDR3 nucleotide sequence: TGTGCCACCAGCAGACCTCTAGGACATTCTAGCGGGGGAAGCACAGATACGCAGTATTTT. Translation: CATSRPLGHSSGGSTDTQYF.

V and J are TRBV18 and TRBJ2-5; D ambiguous. Germline V lookup: CDR1 KGHSH, CDR2 LQKENI. Trimming took off 3 bases at V and 2 bases at J, with 1 base between the two ends. The CDR3 has 11 amino acids. CDR3 region: CASSPQETQYF. The CDR3 nucleotides read TGTGCCAGCTCACCTCAAGAGACCCAGTACTTC. Full variable domain (remainder filled in from reference TRBV18 and TRBJ2-5): NAGVMQNPRHLVRRRGQEARLRCSPMKGHSHVYWYRQLPEEGLKFMVYLQKENIIDESGMPKERFSAEFPKEGPSILRIQQVVRGDSAAYFCASSPQETQYFGPGTRLLVL.

CDR3 sequence (DNA): TGTGCCAGCAGTGGGGTTCTACAGGGAAGCGAATATGGCTACACCTTC. Protein product: CASSGVLQGSEYGYTF. J is TRBJ1-2 and V is TRBV25-1; D might be TRBD1 (6 bases). Germline V gives CDR1 MGHDK, CDR2 SYGVNS. Trimming cost V 4 bases and J 5 bases, with 20 bases left between them. This CDR3 comprises 16 residues.

The genes are TRBV4-2 and TRBJ2-4; a possible D gene is TRBD1 (6 bases). This CDR3 is 17 amino acids long. Germline CDR1 LGHNA, CDR2 YNFKEQ. V lost 4 bases and J lost 5, with 21 bases in between. CDR3 protein: CASSRLGTPIPENIQYF. The CDR3 nucleotides read TGTGCCAGCAGCCGACTGGGGACACCGATACCAGAAAACATTCAGTACTTC.

This clone came up once. J is TRBJ2-7 and V is TRBV4-2; D is perhaps TRBD1 or TRBD2 (5 bases each). This CDR3 is 13 amino acids long. Germline assignment: CDR1 LGHNA and CDR2 YNFKEQ. V lost 5 bases and J lost 3, with 11 bases in between. CDR3 residues: CASSIGTGYEQYF. The CDR3 DNA is TGTGCCAGCAGCATAGGGACCGGCTACGAGCAGTACTTC.

This clone was seen just once. J is TRBJ2-2 and V is TRBV15, with D unresolved. This CDR3 contains 13 residues. CDR1 is LNHNV and CDR2 is YYDKDF in the germline V gene (reference sequence). V was pared by 3 bases and J by 9 bases, with 11 bases between. In nucleotides, the CDR3 is TGTGCCACCAGCAGGGGAATCTCCCGGGAGCTGTTTTTT. It translates to CATSRGISRELFF. Based on the CDR3 plus reference TRBV15 and TRBJ2-2, the full variable domain is DAMVIQNPRYQVTQFGKPVTLSCSQTLNHNVMYWYQQKSSQAPKLLFHYYDKDFNNEADTPDNFQSRRPNTSFCFLDIRSPGLGDTAMYLCATSRGISRELFFGEGSRLTVL.

The rearrangement links TRBV5-1 to TRBJ2-5, with 7 nucleotides matching TRBD2. Germline V gives CDR1 SGHRS, CDR2 YFSETQ. The CDR3 is made up of 16 amino acids. The J segment lost 4 bases and the V segment lost 0 bases, leaving 9 bases of the junction unmatched. CDR3 in amino acids: CASSLAVTGGGETQYF. CDR3 nucleotide sequence: TGCGCCAGCAGCTTGGCCGTCACGGGAGGCGGAGAGACCCAGTACTTC.

V and J are TRBV11-1 and TRBJ2-3, with TRBD2 matching over 14 bases. The germline V gene encodes CDR1 SGHAT and CDR2 FQDESV (reference sequence). V dropped 4 bases and J dropped 2; count of bases not matched to a gene: 8. The CDR3 is 18 residues long. In DNA form, the CDR3 reads TGTGCCAGCAGCTCCGGGACTAGCGGGGGACGGATCACAGATACGCAGTATTTT. It yields the protein CASSSGTSGGRITDTQYF.

The chain uses TRBV20-1 and TRBJ2-7; D remains ambiguous. Trimming stripped 4 bases from V and 8 bases from J, with 12 bases between. CDR1 and CDR2 from the germline V gene are DFQATT and SNEGSKA (reference sequence). The CDR3 has 11 residues. The CDR3 loop is CSATWVDKQYF. The CDR3 coding sequence is TGCAGTGCTACGTGGGTGGATAAGCAGTACTTC.

In this sample, this clone turned up a few times. V and J are TRBV5-4 and TRBJ2-1; 11 nucleotides align to TRBD2. The germline V gene has CDR1 SGHNT and CDR2 YYREEE (reference sequence). V trimming: 4 bases; J trimming: 6 bases; junction bases outside the gene matches: 9. The CDR3 spans 16 residues. As DNA, the CDR3 is TGTGCCAGCAGCCGGCCGGCTAGCGGGGGGATCAATGAGCAGTTCTTC. Protein product: CASSRPASGGINEQFF.

The chain joins TRBV7-2 to TRBJ2-1; D perhaps matches TRBD2 (6 bases). From germline, CDR1 is SGHTA and CDR2 FQGNSA. CDR3 size: 14 residues. Trimming removed 1 base from V and 9 bases from J, with 13 bases in between. The CDR3 nucleotides are TGTGCCAGCAGCTTAGGACTAGGATATAGTGAGCAGTTCTTC. It translates to CASSLGLGYSEQFF.

This sequence joins TRBV5-4 and TRBJ2-3; D uncertain. V was clipped by 2 bases and J by 0 bases, with 10 bases between them. The CDR3 sequence is 15 residues long. From germline, CDR1 is SGHNT and CDR2 YYREEE (reference sequence). The CDR3 coding sequence is TGTGCCAGCAGCTTCTTACTGACTAGCACAGATACGCAGTATTTT. Translated: CASSFLLTSTDTQYF. The entire variable domain, with the rest obtained from reference TRBV5-4 and TRBJ2-3, is as follows: ETGVTQSPTHLIKTRGQQVTLRCSSQSGHNTVSWYQQALGQGPQFIFQYYREEENGRGNFPPRFSGLQFPNYSSELNVNALELDDSALYLCASSFLLTSTDTQYFGPGTRLTVL.